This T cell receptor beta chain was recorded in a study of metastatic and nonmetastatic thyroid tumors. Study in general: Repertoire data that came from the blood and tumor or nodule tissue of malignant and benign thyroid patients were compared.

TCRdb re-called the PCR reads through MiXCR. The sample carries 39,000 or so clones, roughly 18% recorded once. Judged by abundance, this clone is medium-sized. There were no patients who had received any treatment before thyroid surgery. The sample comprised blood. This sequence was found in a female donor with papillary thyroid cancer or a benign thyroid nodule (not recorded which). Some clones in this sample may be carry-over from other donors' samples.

The CDR3 region has the DNA TGTGCCACTACGGCGAGTTACAACCTAGAGCAGTACTTC. As protein: CATTASYNLEQYF. This rearrangement joins TRBV28 to TRBJ2-7; D remains ambiguous. The V end lost 10 bases, the J end lost 7 bases, and 20 bases lay between the germline ends. The CDR3 is 13 residues long. The germline V gene encodes CDR1 MDHEN and CDR2 SYDVKM.